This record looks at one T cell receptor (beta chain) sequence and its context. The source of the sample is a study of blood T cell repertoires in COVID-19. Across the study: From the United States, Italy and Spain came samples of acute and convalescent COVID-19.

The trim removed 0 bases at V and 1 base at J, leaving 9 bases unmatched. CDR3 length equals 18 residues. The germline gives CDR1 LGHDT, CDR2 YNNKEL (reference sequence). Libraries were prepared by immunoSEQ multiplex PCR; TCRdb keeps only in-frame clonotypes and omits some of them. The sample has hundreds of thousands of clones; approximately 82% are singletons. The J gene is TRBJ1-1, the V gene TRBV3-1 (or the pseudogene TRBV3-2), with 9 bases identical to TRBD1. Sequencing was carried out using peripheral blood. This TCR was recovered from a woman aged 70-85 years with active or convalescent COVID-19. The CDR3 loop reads CASSQESGTGRWNTEAFF. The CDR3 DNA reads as TGTGCCAGCAGCCAAGAATCTGGGACAGGGCGTTGGAACACTGAAGCTTTCTTT.